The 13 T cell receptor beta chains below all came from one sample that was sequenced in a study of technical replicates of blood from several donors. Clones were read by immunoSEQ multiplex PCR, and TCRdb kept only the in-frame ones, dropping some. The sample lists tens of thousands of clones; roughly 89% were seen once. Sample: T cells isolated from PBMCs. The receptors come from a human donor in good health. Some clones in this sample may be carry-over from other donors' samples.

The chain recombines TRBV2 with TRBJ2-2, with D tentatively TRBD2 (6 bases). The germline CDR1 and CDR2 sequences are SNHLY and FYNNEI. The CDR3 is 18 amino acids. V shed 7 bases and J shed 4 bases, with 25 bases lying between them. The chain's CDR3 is CASMRTGGAGRVTGELFF. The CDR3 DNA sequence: TGTGCCAGCATGAGGACGGGTGGAGCGGGTCGGGTCACCGGGGAGCTGTTTTTT.

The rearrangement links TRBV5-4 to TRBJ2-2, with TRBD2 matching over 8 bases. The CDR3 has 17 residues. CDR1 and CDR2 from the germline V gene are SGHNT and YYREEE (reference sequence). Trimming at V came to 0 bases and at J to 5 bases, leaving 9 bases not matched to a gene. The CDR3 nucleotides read TGTGCCAGCAGCTTGGGGGCTGGCGGGGGGTGGACCGGGGAGCTGTTTTTT. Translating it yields CASSLGAGGGWTGELFF.

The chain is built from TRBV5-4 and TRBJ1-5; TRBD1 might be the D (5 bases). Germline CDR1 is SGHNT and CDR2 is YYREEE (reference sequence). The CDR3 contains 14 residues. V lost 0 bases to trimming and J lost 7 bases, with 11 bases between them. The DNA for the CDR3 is TGTGCCAGCAGCTTGGGGCCGGGGGAACAGCCCCAGCATTTT. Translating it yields CASSLGPGEQPQHF. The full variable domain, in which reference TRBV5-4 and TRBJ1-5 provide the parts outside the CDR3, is ETGVTQSPTHLIKTRGQQVTLRCSSQSGHNTVSWYQQALGQGPQFIFQYYREEENGRGNFPPRFSGLQFPNYSSELNVNALELDDSALYLCASSLGPGEQPQHFGDGTRLSIL.

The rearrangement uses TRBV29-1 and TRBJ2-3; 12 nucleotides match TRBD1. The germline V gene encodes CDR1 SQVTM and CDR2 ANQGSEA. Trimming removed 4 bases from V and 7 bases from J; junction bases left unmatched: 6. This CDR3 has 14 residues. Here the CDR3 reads CSVAGTGGRNTQYF. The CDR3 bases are TGCAGCGTTGCCGGGACAGGGGGCAGGAATACGCAGTATTTT.

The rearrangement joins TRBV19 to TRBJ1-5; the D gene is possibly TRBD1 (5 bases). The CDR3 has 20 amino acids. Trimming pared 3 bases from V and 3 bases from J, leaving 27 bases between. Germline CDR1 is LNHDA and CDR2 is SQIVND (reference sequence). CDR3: CASSMIVGYGTNNDNQPQHF. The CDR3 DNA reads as TGTGCCAGTAGTATGATCGTCGGATACGGGACTAACAATGACAATCAGCCCCAGCATTTT.

CDR3 in amino acids: CASSNRSGRYEQYF. The CDR3 DNA follows: TGTGCCAGTAGTAATCGTTCGGGTCGCTACGAGCAGTACTTC. The chain uses TRBV19 and TRBJ2-7, with no clear D. V shed 4 bases and J shed 3 bases, with 13 bases lying between them. The CDR3 is 14 amino acids. Germline V CDR1 and CDR2: LNHDA, SQIVND (reference sequence).

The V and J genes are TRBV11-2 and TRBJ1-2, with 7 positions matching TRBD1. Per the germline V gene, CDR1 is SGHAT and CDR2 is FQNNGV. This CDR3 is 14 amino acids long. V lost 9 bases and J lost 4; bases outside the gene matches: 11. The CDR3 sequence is CASGLGTAIYGYTF. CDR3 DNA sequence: TGTGCCAGTGGGCTCGGGACAGCGATCTATGGCTACACCTTC.

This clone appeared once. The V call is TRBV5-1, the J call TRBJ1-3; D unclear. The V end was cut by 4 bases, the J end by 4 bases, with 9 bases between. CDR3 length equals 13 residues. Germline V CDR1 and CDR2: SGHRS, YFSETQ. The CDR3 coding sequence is TGCGCCAGCAGCCCCGGCAGGGGAAACACCATATATTTT. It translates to CASSPGRGNTIYF.

The CDR3 region has the DNA TGTGCCAGCAGCGAGCCCCCCGGGAGCACGGCGAACACCGGGGAGCTGTTTTTT. Translated: CASSEPPGSTANTGELFF. The chain links TRBV9 to TRBJ2-2; perhaps TRBD2 as D (6 bases). There are 18 residues in the CDR3. The germline V gene encodes CDR1 SGDLS and CDR2 YYNGEE. With 3 bases removed from V and 0 bases from J, the gap between germline ends came to 18 bases.

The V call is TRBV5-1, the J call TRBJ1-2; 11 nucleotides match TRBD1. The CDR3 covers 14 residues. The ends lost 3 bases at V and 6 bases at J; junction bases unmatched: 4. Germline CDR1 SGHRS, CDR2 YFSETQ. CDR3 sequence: CASSYGQGADGYTF. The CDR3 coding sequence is TGCGCCAGCAGCTACGGACAGGGGGCGGATGGCTACACCTTC.

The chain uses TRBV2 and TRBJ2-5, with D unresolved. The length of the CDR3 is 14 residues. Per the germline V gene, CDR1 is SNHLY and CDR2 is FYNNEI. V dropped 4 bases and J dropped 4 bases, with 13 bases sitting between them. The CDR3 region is CASSGVLRVETQYF. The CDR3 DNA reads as TGTGCCAGCAGTGGCGTGCTCCGGGTAGAGACCCAGTACTTC. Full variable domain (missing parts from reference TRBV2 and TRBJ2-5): EPEVTQTPSHQVTQMGQEVILRCVPISNHLYFYWYRQILGQKVEFLVSFYNNEISEKSEIFDDQFSVERPDGSNFTLKIRSTKLEDSAMYFCASSGVLRVETQYFGPGTRLLVL.

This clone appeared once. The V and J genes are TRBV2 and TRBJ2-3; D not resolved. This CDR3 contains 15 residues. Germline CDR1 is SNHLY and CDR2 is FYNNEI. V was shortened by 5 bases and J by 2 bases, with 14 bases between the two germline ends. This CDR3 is CASSNRVTLTDTQYF. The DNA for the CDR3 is TGTGCCAGCAGTAATCGGGTGACGCTCACAGATACGCAGTATTTT.

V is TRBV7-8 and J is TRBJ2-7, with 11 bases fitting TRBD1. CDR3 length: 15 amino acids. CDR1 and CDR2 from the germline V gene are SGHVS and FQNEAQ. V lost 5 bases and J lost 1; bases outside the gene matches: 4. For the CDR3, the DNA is TGTGCCAGCAGCGCCGGGACAGGGGGATCCTACGAGCAGTACTTC. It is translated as CASSAGTGGSYEQYF.